This T cell receptor (beta chain) is from a study of T cells after yellow fever vaccination. The CDR3 contains 14 residues. Per the germline V gene, CDR1 is PRHDT and CDR2 is FYEKMQ (reference sequence). V was pared by 3 bases and J by 8 bases, with 14 bases between. TCRdb re-analysed the 5' RACE reads in MiXCR, keeping a single row per CDR3 protein. The data hold 550,000 to 750,000 distinct CDR3 sequences, with about 14% observed a single time. Material: PBMCs, obtained on the day of the yellow fever booster vaccination. The chain joins TRBV13 to TRBJ2-1, with a tentative D call TRBD2 (6 bases). The receptor comes from a man aged 30-40 years who received the YFV17D yellow fever vaccine. This chain's CDR3 is CASSFGGSSHEQFF. CDR3 DNA sequence: TGTGCCAGCAGCTTCGGGGGATCGAGCCATGAGCAGTTCTTC. Drawing the rest from reference TRBV13 and TRBJ2-1, the complete variable domain is AAGVIQSPRHLIKEKRETATLKCYPIPRHDTVYWYQQGPGQDPQFLISFYEKMQSDKGSIPDRFSAQQFSDYHSELNMSSLELGDSALYFCASSFGGSSHEQFFGPGTRLTVL.